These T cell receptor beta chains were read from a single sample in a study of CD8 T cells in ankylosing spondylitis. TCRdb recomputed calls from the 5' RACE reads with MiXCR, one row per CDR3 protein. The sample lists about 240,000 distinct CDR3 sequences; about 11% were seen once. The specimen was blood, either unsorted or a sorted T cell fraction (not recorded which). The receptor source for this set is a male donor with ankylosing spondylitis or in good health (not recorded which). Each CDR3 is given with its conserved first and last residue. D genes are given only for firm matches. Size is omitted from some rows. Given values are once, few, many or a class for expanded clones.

CDR3nt: TGTGCCAGCAGCTTAGGGACAGGGGGTTTCACTGAAGCTTTCTTT; CDR3aa: CASSLGTGGFTEAFF; d_gene: TRBD1; j_gene: TRBJ1-1; len: 15; v_gene: TRBV7-9; abundance: NA
CDR3nt: TGTGCCAGCAGCTTAGTAGGGGCGCTCGGGTACGAGCAGTACTTC; CDR3aa: CASSLVGALGYEQYF; d_gene: NA; j_gene: TRBJ2-7; len: 15; v_gene: TRBV7-8; abundance: few
CDR3nt: TGCAGTGCTAGAGATTCCTTCGGGCGGGCAGGGATGAACACTGAAGCTTTCTTT; CDR3aa: CSARDSFGRAGMNTEAFF; d_gene: NA; j_gene: TRBJ1-1; len: 18; v_gene: TRBV20-1; abundance: many
CDR3nt: TGCAGCGGGGGTCCGACAGTCTATGGCTACACCTTC; CDR3aa: CSGGPTVYGYTF; d_gene: NA; j_gene: TRBJ1-2; len: 12; v_gene: TRBV29-1; abundance: many
CDR3nt: TGTGCCATCAGTGTCGGGCTTGACACTGAAGCTTTCTTT; CDR3aa: CAISVGLDTEAFF; d_gene: NA; j_gene: TRBJ1-1; len: 13; v_gene: TRBV10-3; abundance: many
CDR3nt: TGTGCCAGCAGTTTATCGAGAGGGATCGGAAACACCATATATTTT; CDR3aa: CASSLSRGIGNTIYF; d_gene: NA; j_gene: TRBJ1-3; len: 15; v_gene: TRBV27; abundance: many
CDR3nt: TGTGCCAGCAGCCGCGTAGCGGGGGTGGGGTCGGGTGAGCAGTTCTTC; CDR3aa: CASSRVAGVGSGEQFF; d_gene: TRBD2; j_gene: TRBJ2-1; len: 16; v_gene: TRBV3-1; abundance: many
CDR3nt: TGTGCCAGCTCACCTCCACCCCAAGAGACCCAGTACTTC; CDR3aa: CASSPPPQETQYF; d_gene: NA; j_gene: TRBJ2-5; len: 13; v_gene: TRBV18; abundance: many
CDR3nt: TGTGCCAGCAGCACGGACCGCTACGAGCAGTACTTC; CDR3aa: CASSTDRYEQYF; d_gene: NA; j_gene: TRBJ2-7; len: 12; v_gene: TRBV11-2; abundance: many
CDR3nt: TGTGCCATCAGTGAGTCGGGGACTCTCGCTAACTATGGCTACACCTTC; CDR3aa: CAISESGTLANYGYTF; d_gene: NA; j_gene: TRBJ1-2; len: 16; v_gene: TRBV10-3; abundance: many
CDR3nt: TGTGCCAGCTCATACCCAGGGGCTACCACTAACTATGGCTACACCTTC; CDR3aa: CASSYPGATTNYGYTF; d_gene: NA; j_gene: TRBJ1-2; len: 16; v_gene: TRBV18; abundance: NA
CDR3nt: TGTGCCAGTACCCAGGGCCCTTACTCTGGGGCCAACGTCCTGACTTTC; CDR3aa: CASTQGPYSGANVLTF; d_gene: NA; j_gene: TRBJ2-6; len: 16; v_gene: TRBV19; abundance: NA
CDR3nt: TGTGCCAGCAGCCTCGGACACACCGGGGAGCTGTTTTTT; CDR3aa: CASSLGHTGELFF; d_gene: NA; j_gene: TRBJ2-2; len: 13; v_gene: TRBV7-2; abundance: few
CDR3nt: TGTGCCAGCAGCCGCGCGCGGGGGAGCACAGATACGCAGTATTTT; CDR3aa: CASSRARGSTDTQYF; d_gene: TRBD2; j_gene: TRBJ2-3; len: 15; v_gene: TRBV14; abundance: many
CDR3nt: TGCGCCAGCAGCTTGGATCCAGGCCAAGAGACCCAGTACTTC; CDR3aa: CASSLDPGQETQYF; d_gene: NA; j_gene: TRBJ2-5; len: 14; v_gene: TRBV5-1; abundance: NA
CDR3nt: TGCGCCAGCAGCCCGGACAGCGAGCAAGAGACCCAGTACTTC; CDR3aa: CASSPDSEQETQYF; d_gene: NA; j_gene: TRBJ2-5; len: 14; v_gene: TRBV5-1; abundance: many
CDR3nt: TGCGCCAGCAGCTCGGAGGGTCAGGGACCCCTCGAGCAGTACTTC; CDR3aa: CASSSEGQGPLEQYF; d_gene: NA; j_gene: TRBJ2-7; len: 15; v_gene: TRBV5-1; abundance: many
CDR3nt: TGTGCCAGCAGTGACACTAGCGGGGGGGCGTCGTTTGCCGATGAGCAGTTCTTC; CDR3aa: CASSDTSGGASFADEQFF; d_gene: TRBD2; j_gene: TRBJ2-1; len: 18; v_gene: TRBV6-4; abundance: few
CDR3nt: TGTGCCAGCAGCCCGAGGGACAGGGAGGCCAGACCGAACACCGGGGAGCTGTTTTTT; CDR3aa: CASSPRDREARPNTGELFF; d_gene: TRBD1; j_gene: TRBJ2-2; len: 19; v_gene: TRBV9; abundance: few
CDR3nt: TGCAGTGCGGACCGAGGGACAGCGAACACCATATATTTT; CDR3aa: CSADRGTANTIYF; d_gene: TRBD1; j_gene: TRBJ1-3; len: 13; v_gene: TRBV20-1; abundance: many
CDR3nt: TGTGCCACCAGCAGAGATGCGGGAGGGCTCACAGATACGCAGTATTTT; CDR3aa: CATSRDAGGLTDTQYF; d_gene: TRBD2; j_gene: TRBJ2-3; len: 16; v_gene: TRBV15; abundance: few
CDR3nt: TGCAGTGCTAGAGGGATTGGACAGTTCACAGATACGCAGTATTTT; CDR3aa: CSARGIGQFTDTQYF; d_gene: NA; j_gene: TRBJ2-3; len: 15; v_gene: TRBV20-1; abundance: many
CDR3nt: TGTGCCAGCAGCTTGAATGGGGGCTCGGCTAATGAAAAACTGTTTTTT; CDR3aa: CASSLNGGSANEKLFF; d_gene: NA; j_gene: TRBJ1-4; len: 16; v_gene: TRBV5-4; abundance: NA
CDR3nt: TGTGCCTGGAGTGTCTGGACAGGGGGCGGCTACACCTTC; CDR3aa: CAWSVWTGGGYTF; d_gene: TRBD1; j_gene: TRBJ1-2; len: 13; v_gene: TRBV30; abundance: NA
CDR3nt: TGCGCCAGCACAATTTCCGGGACTAGCGGCCAGGGGAGCAAGGAAACCCAGTACTTC; CDR3aa: CASTISGTSGQGSKETQYF; d_gene: TRBD2; j_gene: TRBJ2-5; len: 19; v_gene: TRBV5-1; abundance: many
CDR3nt: TGTGCCAGTACTTACAAGACGGGGGTCGATCAGCCCCAGCATTTT; CDR3aa: CASTYKTGVDQPQHF; d_gene: NA; j_gene: TRBJ1-5; len: 15; v_gene: TRBV19; abundance: many
CDR3nt: TGCGCCAGCAGCCGGAAAGACGACATCTCTAACTATGGCTACACCTTC; CDR3aa: CASSRKDDISNYGYTF; d_gene: NA; j_gene: TRBJ1-2; len: 16; v_gene: TRBV5-1; abundance: many
CDR3nt: TGTGCCAGAAAAAGACAGATCCATCACACCGGGGAGCTGTTTTTT; CDR3aa: CARKRQIHHTGELFF; d_gene: NA; j_gene: TRBJ2-2; len: 15; v_gene: TRBV5-3; abundance: many
CDR3nt: TGTGCCAGCAGCTTTGAAGGGGGCTCCTACAATGAGCAGTTCTTC; CDR3aa: CASSFEGGSYNEQFF; d_gene: NA; j_gene: TRBJ2-1; len: 15; v_gene: TRBV7-2; abundance: many
CDR3nt: TGTGCCAGCAGCCTCGTTCCGGCAGATACGCAGTATTTT; CDR3aa: CASSLVPADTQYF; d_gene: NA; j_gene: TRBJ2-3; len: 13; v_gene: TRBV14; abundance: many
CDR3nt: TGCAGCGTCCCGACCTACAATGAGCAGTTCTTC; CDR3aa: CSVPTYNEQFF; d_gene: NA; j_gene: TRBJ2-1; len: 11; v_gene: TRBV29-1; abundance: many
CDR3nt: TGCGCCAGCAGTTGGGACGGGAACTATGGCTACACCTTC; CDR3aa: CASSWDGNYGYTF; d_gene: NA; j_gene: TRBJ1-2; len: 13; v_gene: TRBV10-1; abundance: few
CDR3nt: TGTGCCAGCGGCCCTGGACTAGCGGGATTTTACAATGAGCAGTTCTTC; CDR3aa: CASGPGLAGFYNEQFF; d_gene: TRBD2; j_gene: TRBJ2-1; len: 16; v_gene: TRBV5-5; abundance: NA
CDR3nt: TGTGCCAGTAACGACCGGGGACAAGGCACCGGGGAGCTGTTTTTT; CDR3aa: CASNDRGQGTGELFF; d_gene: NA; j_gene: TRBJ2-2; len: 15; v_gene: TRBV19; abundance: many
CDR3nt: TGCAGTGCTTACTCGACAGGGGGCAATAATCAGCCCCAGCATTTT; CDR3aa: CSAYSTGGNNQPQHF; d_gene: TRBD1; j_gene: TRBJ1-5; len: 15; v_gene: TRBV20-1; abundance: many
CDR3nt: TGTGCCAGCAGTCGGGATCAGAGGGATGGGCAGTTCTTC; CDR3aa: CASSRDQRDGQFF; d_gene: NA; j_gene: TRBJ2-1; len: 13; v_gene: TRBV6-4; abundance: NA
CDR3nt: TGTGCCAGCAGTTTATACGCCGCTGAAGCTTTCTTT; CDR3aa: CASSLYAAEAFF; d_gene: NA; j_gene: TRBJ1-1; len: 12; v_gene: TRBV12-3/TRBV12-4; abundance: many
CDR3nt: TGTGCCAGCAGCTTATGGGATACGCAGTATTTT; CDR3aa: CASSLWDTQYF; d_gene: NA; j_gene: TRBJ2-3; len: 11; v_gene: TRBV13; abundance: many
CDR3nt: TGCGCCAGCAGCAAGACGGGGTTACGGGACACTGAAGCTTTCTTT; CDR3aa: CASSKTGLRDTEAFF; d_gene: NA; j_gene: TRBJ1-1; len: 15; v_gene: TRBV5-1; abundance: many
CDR3nt: TGTGCCAGCAGTCTCCTCCAGGGCGTCTATGGCTACACCTTC; CDR3aa: CASSLLQGVYGYTF; d_gene: NA; j_gene: TRBJ1-2; len: 14; v_gene: TRBV11-2; abundance: many
CDR3nt: TGTGCCACCAGCAGAGATCGGAACACTGAAGCTTTCTTT; CDR3aa: CATSRDRNTEAFF; d_gene: NA; j_gene: TRBJ1-1; len: 13; v_gene: TRBV15; abundance: many
CDR3nt: TGCGCCAGCAGTACCGGGATAGATCAGCCCCAGCATTTT; CDR3aa: CASSTGIDQPQHF; d_gene: NA; j_gene: TRBJ1-5; len: 13; v_gene: TRBV10-1; abundance: many
CDR3nt: TGTGCCAGCAGCGGGGTCCCGGGACAGGGTTGGACCCAGTACTTC; CDR3aa: CASSGVPGQGWTQYF; d_gene: TRBD1; j_gene: TRBJ2-5; len: 15; v_gene: TRBV6-1; abundance: NA
CDR3nt: TGTGCCAGCACCCCGATGGTGAGCGCCGGTGAAAAACTGTTTTTT; CDR3aa: CASTPMVSAGEKLFF; d_gene: NA; j_gene: TRBJ1-4; len: 15; v_gene: TRBV5-5; abundance: NA
CDR3nt: TGTGCCATCAGTACCTTCAGCGGGGCCTACAATGAGCAGTTCTTC; CDR3aa: CAISTFSGAYNEQFF; d_gene: TRBD2; j_gene: TRBJ2-1; len: 15; v_gene: TRBV10-3; abundance: NA
CDR3nt: TGTGCCAGCAGCCCACAGGGTTCATCTGGAAACACCATATATTTT; CDR3aa: CASSPQGSSGNTIYF; d_gene: NA; j_gene: TRBJ1-3; len: 15; v_gene: TRBV7-9; abundance: many
CDR3nt: TGCGCCAGCAGCTTAGGGGGGGCAGGATCCTACAATGAGCAGTTCTTC; CDR3aa: CASSLGGAGSYNEQFF; d_gene: NA; j_gene: TRBJ2-1; len: 16; v_gene: TRBV5-1; abundance: many
CDR3nt: TGCAGTGCTAGAGATGTGGGCCGGCAGTATTTT; CDR3aa: CSARDVGRQYF; d_gene: NA; j_gene: TRBJ2-3; len: 11; v_gene: TRBV20-1; abundance: many
CDR3nt: TGTGCCAGCAGCTTAATACAGGCCACAGATACGCAGTATTTT; CDR3aa: CASSLIQATDTQYF; d_gene: NA; j_gene: TRBJ2-3; len: 14; v_gene: TRBV7-2; abundance: many
CDR3nt: TGTGCCAGCAGTAAATCCGGGGGCGGGGAGCAGTACTTC; CDR3aa: CASSKSGGGEQYF; d_gene: NA; j_gene: TRBJ2-7; len: 13; v_gene: TRBV11-2; abundance: NA
CDR3nt: TGCGCCAGCAGAGCAGACAGGGGCTCAGCTTTCTTT; CDR3aa: CASRADRGSAFF; d_gene: TRBD1; j_gene: TRBJ1-1; len: 12; v_gene: TRBV5-1; abundance: many
CDR3nt: TGTGCCAGCAGGCCACGGAGACAGGGGAAGGCTGAAGCTTTCTTT; CDR3aa: CASRPRRQGKAEAFF; d_gene: TRBD1; j_gene: TRBJ1-1; len: 15; v_gene: TRBV2; abundance: NA
CDR3nt: TGTGCCAGCAGTGAATCCGGGACAGCAAATTCACCCCTCCACTTT; CDR3aa: CASSESGTANSPLHF; d_gene: TRBD1; j_gene: TRBJ1-6; len: 15; v_gene: TRBV25-1; abundance: many